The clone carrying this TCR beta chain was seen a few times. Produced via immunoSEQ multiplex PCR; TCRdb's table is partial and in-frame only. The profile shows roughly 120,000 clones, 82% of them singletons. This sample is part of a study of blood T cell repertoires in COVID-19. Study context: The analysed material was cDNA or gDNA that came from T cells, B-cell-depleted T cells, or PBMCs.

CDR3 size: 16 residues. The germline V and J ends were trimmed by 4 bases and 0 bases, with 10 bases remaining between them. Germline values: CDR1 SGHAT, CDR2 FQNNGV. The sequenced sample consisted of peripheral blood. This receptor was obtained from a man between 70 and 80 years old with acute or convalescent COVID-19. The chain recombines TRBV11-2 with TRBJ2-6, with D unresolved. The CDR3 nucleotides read TGTGCCAGCAGCTCAAGTCGCGGCTCTGGGGCCAACGTCCTGACTTTC. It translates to CASSSSRGSGANVLTF.